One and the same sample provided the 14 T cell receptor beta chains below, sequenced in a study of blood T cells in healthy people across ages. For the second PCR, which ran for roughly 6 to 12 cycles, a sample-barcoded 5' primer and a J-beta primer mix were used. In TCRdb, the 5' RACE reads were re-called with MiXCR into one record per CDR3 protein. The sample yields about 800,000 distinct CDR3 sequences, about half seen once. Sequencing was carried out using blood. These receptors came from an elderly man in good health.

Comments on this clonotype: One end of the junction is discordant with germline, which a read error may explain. The CDR3 is CASRRLGRSYNGQFF. CDR3 coding DNA: TGTGCCAGCAGACGACTAGGGAGGTCCTACAATGGGCAGTTCTTC. The chain recombines TRBV6-2 or TRBV6-3 with TRBJ2-1; D perhaps matches TRBD2 (6 bases). The CDR3 extends over 15 amino acids. CDR1 is MNHEY and CDR2 is SVGEGT in the germline V gene.

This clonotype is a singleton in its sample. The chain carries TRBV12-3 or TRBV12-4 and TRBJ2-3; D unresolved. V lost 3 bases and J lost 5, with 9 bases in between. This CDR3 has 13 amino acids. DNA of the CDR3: TGTGCCAGCAGTTTGCTGACTCAAGATACGCAGTATTTT. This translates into CASSLLTQDTQYF.

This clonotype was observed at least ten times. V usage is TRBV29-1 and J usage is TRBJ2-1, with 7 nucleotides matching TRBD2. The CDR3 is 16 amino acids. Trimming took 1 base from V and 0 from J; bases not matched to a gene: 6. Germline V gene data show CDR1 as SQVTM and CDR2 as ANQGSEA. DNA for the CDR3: TGCAGCGTTGAAGTTCTAGCGGTTGGCTCCTACAATGAGCAGTTCTTC. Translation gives CSVEVLAVGSYNEQFF.

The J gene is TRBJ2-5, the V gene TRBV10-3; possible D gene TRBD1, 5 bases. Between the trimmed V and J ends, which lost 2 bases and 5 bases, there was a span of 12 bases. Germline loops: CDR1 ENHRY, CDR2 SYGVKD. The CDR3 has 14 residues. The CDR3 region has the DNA TGTGCCATCAGTGAGAATCAGGGATCCGAGACCCAGTACTTC. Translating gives CAISENQGSETQYF.

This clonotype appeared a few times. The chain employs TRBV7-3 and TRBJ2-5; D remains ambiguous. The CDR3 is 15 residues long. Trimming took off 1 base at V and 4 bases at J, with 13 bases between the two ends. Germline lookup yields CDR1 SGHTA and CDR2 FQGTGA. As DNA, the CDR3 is TGTGCCAGCAGCTTAAACCCCTACGGTAGAGAGACCCAGTACTTC. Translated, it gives CASSLNPYGRETQYF.

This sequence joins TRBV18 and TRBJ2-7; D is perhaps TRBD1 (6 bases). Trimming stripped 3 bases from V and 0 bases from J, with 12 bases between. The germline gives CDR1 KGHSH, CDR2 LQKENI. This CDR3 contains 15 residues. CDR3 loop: CASSPITDSSYEQYF. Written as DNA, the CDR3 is TGTGCCAGCTCACCGATCACGGACAGCTCCTACGAGCAGTACTTC.

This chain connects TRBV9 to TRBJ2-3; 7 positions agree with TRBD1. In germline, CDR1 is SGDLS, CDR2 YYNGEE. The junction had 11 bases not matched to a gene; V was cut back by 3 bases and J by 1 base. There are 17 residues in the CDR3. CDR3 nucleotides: TGTGCCAGCAGCGCTTCCGGGGTGACAGGGCGCACAGATACGCAGTATTTT. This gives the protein CASSASGVTGRTDTQYF.

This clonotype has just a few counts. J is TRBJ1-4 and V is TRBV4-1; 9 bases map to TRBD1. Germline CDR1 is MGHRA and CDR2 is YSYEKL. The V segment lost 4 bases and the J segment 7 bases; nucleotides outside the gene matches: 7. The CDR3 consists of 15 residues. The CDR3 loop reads CASSPEPGQGEKLFF. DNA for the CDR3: TGCGCCAGCAGCCCAGAGCCGGGACAGGGTGAAAAACTGTTTTTT.

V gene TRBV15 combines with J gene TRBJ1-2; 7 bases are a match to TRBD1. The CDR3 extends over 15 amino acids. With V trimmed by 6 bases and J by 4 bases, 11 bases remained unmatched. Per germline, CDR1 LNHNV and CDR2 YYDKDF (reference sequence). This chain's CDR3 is CATRRDRAGAYGYTF. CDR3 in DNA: TGTGCCACCAGGAGGGACAGAGCGGGGGCCTATGGCTACACCTTC.

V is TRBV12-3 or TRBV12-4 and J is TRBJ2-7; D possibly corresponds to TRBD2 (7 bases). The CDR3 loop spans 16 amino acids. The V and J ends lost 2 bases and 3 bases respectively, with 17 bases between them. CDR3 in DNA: TGTGCCAGCAGTTTAAGGGGGAGGGGCAGAGACTACGAGCAGTACTTC. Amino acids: CASSLRGRGRDYEQYF.

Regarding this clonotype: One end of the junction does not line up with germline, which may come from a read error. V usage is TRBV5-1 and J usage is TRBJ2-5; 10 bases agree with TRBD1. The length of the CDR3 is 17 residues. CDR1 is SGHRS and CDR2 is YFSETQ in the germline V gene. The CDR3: CASSLRGQGLVRETRYF. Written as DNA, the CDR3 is TGCGCCAGCAGCTTGAGGGGACAGGGGTTAGTCCGGGAGACCCGGTACTTC.

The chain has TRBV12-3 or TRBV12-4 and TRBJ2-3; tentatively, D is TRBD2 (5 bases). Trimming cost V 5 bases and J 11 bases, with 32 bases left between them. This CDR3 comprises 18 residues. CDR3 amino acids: CASSPGVGHREFEDVQYF. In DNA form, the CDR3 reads TGTGCCAGCAGTCCCGGGGTTGGGCACAGAGAGTTTGAAGATGTGCAGTATTTT.

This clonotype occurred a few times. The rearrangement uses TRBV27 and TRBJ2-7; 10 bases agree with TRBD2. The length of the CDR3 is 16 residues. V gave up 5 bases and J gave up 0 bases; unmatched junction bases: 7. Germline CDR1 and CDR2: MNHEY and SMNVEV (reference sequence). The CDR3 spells CASSPFGLAVSYEQYF. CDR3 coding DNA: TGTGCCAGCAGTCCCTTCGGACTAGCGGTCTCCTACGAGCAGTACTTC.

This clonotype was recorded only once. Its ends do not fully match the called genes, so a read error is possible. CDR3 sequence: CASSSKPMGTGKETQYF. The CDR3 DNA is TGTGCCAGCAGCTCCAAACCAATGGGGACAGGGAAAGAGACCCAGTATTTC. This chain links TRBV7-3 with TRBJ2-5, with 9 nucleotides matching TRBD1. Germline V CDR1 and CDR2: SGHTA, FQGTGA. CDR3 length equals 17 residues.